The clone carrying this T cell receptor beta chain was counted at least ten times. What it recognizes is unknown. The data derive from a study of regulatory T cells in long-lasting Graves disease. Broader study findings: Persistent cases favored TRBV28, TRBJ1-2 and TRBJ2-5.

Libraries of TCR beta came from iRepertoire HTBI primers plus Arm-PCR of CDR3 regions. TCRdb called the multiplex PCR reads again in MiXCR, with one record for every CDR3 protein. The sample has 420,000 or so distinct CDR3 sequences; 16% are singletons. The time point denotes: newly diagnosed GD, antithyroid drugs for less than 3 months. Following extraction of RNA from PBMCs, that RNA was used to make the TCR library. There are 13 residues in the CDR3. V was trimmed by 4 bases and J by 4 bases, leaving 9 bases between them. From germline, CDR1 is MDHEN and CDR2 SYDVKM. These data are also associated with another study on T cells in Graves' hyperthyroidism and ophthalmopathy. That report adds: RT-PCR in the first round (using the HTBI primer set) targeted the TCR CDR3.

The chain links TRBV28 to TRBJ2-3; no reliable D call. The sequence was collected from a young woman with Graves disease. Source: peripheral blood mononuclear cells (PBMCs), taken at new diagnosis, from a patient treated with antithyroid drugs. The CDR3 bases are TGTGCCAGCAGTTCCATTACCCCAGATACGCAGTATTTT. This codes for CASSSITPDTQYF.